This T cell receptor (beta chain) emerged from a study of blood T cell repertoires in COVID-19. Study context: COVID-19 samples collected from the United States, Italy and Spain covered acute and convalescent phases. Sources were T cells, B-cell-depleted T cells, or PBMCs; the material itself was cDNA or gDNA.

Per the study methods: Scientists estimated how many nucleated cells there were by amplifying reference gene primers. The table came from immunoSEQ multiplex PCR; TCRdb's copy has only in-frame clones and leaves some out. V and J calls and clone size come straight from that table; D and trimming were deduced from the DNA. The sample consists of over 150,000 clones, approximately 87% of them appearing once. Germline lookup yields CDR1 KGHSH and CDR2 LQKENI. Unmatched junction bases numbered 6, after V lost 5 bases and J lost 0 bases. There are 15 residues in the CDR3. The sample consisted of peripheral blood. This chain joins TRBV18 and TRBJ1-2, with 7 bases that match TRBD1. The TCR was taken from a man between 65 and 79 years old with active or convalescent COVID-19. In DNA form, the CDR3 reads TGTGCCAGCTCATCGGGACAGCGAGCTAACTATGGCTACACCTTC. Translating it yields CASSSGQRANYGYTF.